The T cell receptor (beta chain) described here comes from a study of blood T cell repertoires in COVID-19. Looking at the study overall: Acute and convalescent COVID-19 specimens originated in the United States, Italy and Spain. PBMCs, B-cell-depleted T cells, or T cells provided the cDNA or gDNA that made up the material.

Trimming cost V 4 bases and J 7 bases, with 11 bases left between them. This CDR3 has 14 residues. The germline V gene encodes CDR1 SEHNR and CDR2 FQNEAQ (reference sequence). In the original workflow: Amplification from reference gene primers served as the basis for estimated nucleated cell counts. Assay: immunoSEQ multiplex PCR; the TCRdb copy retains only in-frame clones and omits some. V, J and clone size derive from that table, while D and trimming were established from the DNA sequence. The profile shows approximately 100,000 clones, 85% of them singletons. This sequence joins TRBV7-9 and TRBJ1-6; TRBD1 might be the D (5 bases). This clonotype was sampled from a woman aged 70-85 years with active or convalescent COVID-19. The sample comprised peripheral blood. The CDR3 reads CASSSRQSNSPLHF. The CDR3 coding sequence is TGTGCCAGCAGCTCGAGACAGTCAAATTCACCCCTCCACTTT. The full variable domain, rest sourced from reference TRBV7-9 and TRBJ1-6, is DTGVSQNPRHKITKRGQNVTFRCDPISEHNRLYWYRQTLGQGPEFLTYFQNEAQLEKSRLLSDRFSAERPKGSFSTLEIQRTEQGDSAMYLCASSSRQSNSPLHFGNGTRLTVT.